Below are 26 T cell receptor beta chains sequenced from a single sample in a study of blood T cells in healthy people across ages. Primers used in a second PCR of roughly 7 to 11 cycles were a sample-barcoded 5' primer and a J-beta primer mix. TCRdb re-called the 5' RACE reads with MiXCR, one entry per CDR3 protein. The sample lists about 1.8 million distinct CDR3 sequences, around 50% occurring once. Sequenced: blood. The receptors were gathered from a woman aged 40 to 50 in good health.

The rearrangement uses TRBV6-2 or TRBV6-3 and TRBJ2-3, with 13 positions matching TRBD2. Trimming at V came to 5 bases and at J to 3 bases, leaving 5 bases not matched to a gene. This CDR3 spans 16 amino acids. Germline CDR1 reads MNHEY; CDR2 reads SVGEGT. The CDR3 DNA is TGTGCCAGCAGTGTACGGGGACTAGCGGGAACAGATACGCAGTATTTT. This encodes CASSVRGLAGTDTQYF.

The V and J genes are TRBV20-1 and TRBJ1-2; perhaps TRBD1 as D (5 bases). This CDR3 comprises 12 residues. Between the trimmed V and J ends, which lost 5 bases and 8 bases, there was a span of 15 bases. Germline V gene lookup returns CDR1 DFQATT and CDR2 SNEGSKA (reference sequence). CDR3: CSAGGAGTGYTF. The CDR3 nucleotides are TGCAGTGCTGGGGGAGCAGGGACGGGCTACACCTTC.

Of note for this clonotype: The junction departs from germline at one end; a sequencing error may be responsible. The chain joins TRBV5-1 to TRBJ2-7; D could derive from TRBD1 or TRBD2 (5 bases each). The J call could be wrong; TRBJ2-5 is a better fit for the DNA end. The germline V gene has CDR1 SGHRS and CDR2 YFSETQ. The CDR3 is 14 amino acids. CDR3 sequence reads: CASGLAVGRETQYF. DNA for the CDR3: TGCGCCAGCGGCTTGGCGGTGGGACGAGAGACCCAGTACTTC.

As to this clonotype: The likely explanation is a read error, given a far larger clone one base away. The chain couples TRBV7-2 to TRBJ2-7; 8 bases align to TRBD1. The CDR3 consists of 12 residues. Germline CDR1 reads SGHTA; CDR2 reads FQGNSA. For the CDR3, the DNA is TGTGCCAGCAGCGGACAGGGCTACGAGCGGTACTTC. The encoded protein is CASSGQGYERYF. Combining the CDR3 with reference TRBV7-2 and TRBJ2-7 gives the whole variable domain GAGVSQSPSNKVTEKGKDVELRCDPISGHTALYWYRQSLGQGLEFLIYFQGNSAPDKSGLPSDRFSAERTGGSVSTLTIQRTQQEDSAVYLCASSGQGYERYFGPGTRLTVT.

This clonotype was counted a single time. The CDR3 sequence: CASSLVSYSTYEQYF. CDR3 DNA sequence: TGTGCCAGCAGCTTAGTCTCCTACTCTACCTACGAGCAGTACTTC. This chain uses TRBV7-3 with TRBJ2-7; D unclear. The CDR3 has 15 amino acids. Germline values: CDR1 SGHTA, CDR2 FQGTGA. The V gene lost 2 bases and the J gene lost 2 bases, with 13 bases spanning the gap.

This clonotype came up a few times. The chain recombines TRBV6-5 with TRBJ2-7; 9 positions match TRBD2. CDR1 is MNHEY, CDR2 SVGAGI, per germline. The CDR3 consists of 15 residues. V gave up 0 bases and J gave up 3 bases; unmatched junction bases: 3. The CDR3 sequence: CASSYSAGGIYEQYF. The CDR3 DNA reads as TGTGCCAGCAGTTACTCTGCGGGGGGGATCTACGAGCAGTACTTC.

V is TRBV11-2 and J is TRBJ2-5; D gene unclear. The CDR3 is made up of 14 amino acids. The germline CDR1 and CDR2 sequences are SGHAT and FQNNGV. V dropped 5 bases and J dropped 4 bases, with 14 bases sitting between them. The CDR3 DNA reads as TGTGCCAGCAGCCCCGGGCGAAGGGTAGAGACCCAGTACTTC. It codes for CASSPGRRVETQYF.

The V gene is TRBV6-2 or TRBV6-3, the J gene TRBJ2-3, with D possibly TRBD2 on 7 matching bases. The ends were cut back, 4 bases at V and 5 bases at J, with 25 bases in the middle. Germline CDR1 MNHEY, CDR2 SVGEGT. The CDR3 covers 18 residues. The CDR3 region is CASSSTMAGATLGDTQYF. CDR3 DNA: TGTGCCAGCAGTTCCACCATGGCGGGGGCCACCCTGGGAGATACGCAGTATTTT.

The CDR3 DNA sequence: TGTGCCAGCAGTGCGTCGGTCAATGAGCAGTTCTTC. Translation: CASSASVNEQFF. This chain uses TRBV25-1 with TRBJ2-1; D uncertain. The CDR3 consists of 12 residues. Trimming removed 4 bases from V and 6 bases from J, with 7 bases in between. The germline CDR1 and CDR2 sequences are MGHDK and SYGVNS.

V is TRBV6-1 and J is TRBJ2-5, with TRBD1 matching over 8 bases. The J call is doubtful: the DNA matches TRBJ2-7 better. The germline gives CDR1 MNHNS, CDR2 SASEGT. The CDR3 has 15 amino acids. CDR3 DNA: TGTGCCAGCAGTGTTAGTTGGGACAGGAGCTACGAGCAGTACTTC. Protein: CASSVSWDRSYEQYF.

The chain joins TRBV28 to TRBJ1-6; 8 positions agree with TRBD1. This CDR3 has 14 amino acids. Germline V gives CDR1 MDHEN, CDR2 SYDVKM. The trim removed 5 bases at V and 8 bases at J, leaving 5 bases unmatched. In nucleotides, the CDR3 is TGTGCCAGCAGTCCAGGGGGACAGGATTCACCCCTCCACTTT. Protein product: CASSPGGQDSPLHF.

The genes are TRBV7-2 and TRBJ2-5; 8 nucleotides match TRBD1. In germline, CDR1 is SGHTA, CDR2 FQGNSA. This CDR3 is 15 amino acids long. The J segment lost 2 bases and the V segment lost 5 bases, leaving 7 bases of the junction unmatched. Here the CDR3 DNA reads TGTGCCAGCAGCCCTAGCAGGGGGCTACAAGAGACCCAGTACTTC. Its translation is CASSPSRGLQETQYF.

This chain links TRBV7-2 with TRBJ2-5, with a weak D call TRBD2 (6 bases). This CDR3 has 16 amino acids. V lost 1 base and J lost 1, with 13 bases in between. Germline V lookup: CDR1 SGHTA, CDR2 FQGNSA. The DNA for the CDR3 is TGTGCCAGCAGCTTAGGGAGGGGTCGGTCCCAAGAGACCCAGTACTTC. This codes for CASSLGRGRSQETQYF.

Comment on this clonotype: Just one base apart from a much larger clone, this may be a read error. The gene calls are TRBV4-1 and TRBJ2-5; TRBD1 is a possible D gene (7 bases). Near its end, the DNA agrees better with TRBJ2-7, so the J call may be wrong. The CDR3 contains 15 residues. Germline V gene sequence: CDR1 MGHRA, CDR2 YSYEKL. CDR3: CASSQEGATQDEQYF. The DNA of the CDR3 is TGCGCCAGCAGCCAGGAGGGGGCAACTCAGGACGAGCAGTACTTC.

This clonotype was seen once. An end of the junction does not agree with germline; a read error may underlie this. The J gene is TRBJ2-5, the V gene TRBV18, with D tentatively TRBD1 (6 bases). CDR1 is KGHSH and CDR2 is LQKENI in the germline V gene. This CDR3 has 14 amino acids. The CDR3 region is CVSSPRTVQETQYF. The CDR3 bases are TGTGTCAGCTCACCCAGGACAGTCCAAGAGACCCAGTACTTC.

The chain links TRBV24-1 to TRBJ2-3, with a weak D call TRBD1 (6 bases). The length of the CDR3 is 16 residues. V shed 4 bases and J shed 3 bases, with 16 bases lying between them. Germline assignment: CDR1 KGHDR and CDR2 SFDVKD. In DNA form, the CDR3 reads TGTGCCACCAGTGACCCTGGACAGCTGGGGACAGATACGCAGTATTTT. This translates into CATSDPGQLGTDTQYF.

The chain is built from TRBV20-1 and TRBJ2-5; 12 bases line up with TRBD2. CDR3 length equals 16 residues. With V trimmed by 4 bases and J by 4 bases, 10 bases remained unmatched. Looked up from germline, CDR1 is DFQATT and CDR2 is SNEGSKA (reference sequence). The CDR3 loop reads CSATSGGVILPETQYF. In DNA, the CDR3 is TGCAGTGCTACTAGCGGGGGGGTGATTCTTCCAGAGACCCAGTACTTC.

The table lists this clonotype with a few counts. The J gene is TRBJ2-1, the V gene TRBV12-3 or TRBV12-4; TRBD1 matches at 9 bases. The CDR3 is made up of 13 amino acids. The ends lost 6 bases at V and 7 bases at J; junction bases unmatched: 4. The CDR3 here is CASRRQGGNEQFF. The CDR3 region has the DNA TGTGCCAGCAGACGACAGGGGGGGAATGAGCAGTTCTTC.

Details on this clonotype: The junction differs from germline at one of its ends, possibly a read error. The chain combines TRBV7-2 with TRBJ2-1; D ambiguous. Germline V lookup: CDR1 SGHTA, CDR2 FQGNSA. This CDR3 has 12 amino acids. The CDR3 is CASSSPYKEQFF. As DNA, the CDR3 is TGTGCCAGCAGCTCGCCCTACAAGGAGCAGTTCTTC.

To note about this clonotype: Germline is not matched at one junction end, which may reflect a read error. The chain recombines TRBV24-1 with TRBJ2-6; a possible D gene is TRBD1 (5 bases). This CDR3 has 16 residues. Germline CDR1 reads KGHDR; CDR2 reads SFDVKD. CDR3 amino acids: CATSGDRISGANVPTF. The CDR3 DNA follows: TGTGCCACCAGTGGAGACAGAATCTCTGGGGCCAACGTCCCGACTTTC.

This clonotype appeared a few times. The chain links TRBV27 to TRBJ2-5; weak D call: TRBD2 (6 bases). This CDR3 is built from 13 residues. Per the germline V gene, CDR1 is MNHEY and CDR2 is SMNVEV (reference sequence). The V and J ends lost 10 bases and 2 bases respectively, with 14 bases between them. The CDR3 sequence is CATWERGQETQYF. The CDR3 nucleotides are TGTGCCACCTGGGAACGGGGGCAAGAGACCCAGTACTTC.

The CDR3 bases are TGTGCCAGCAGCTTTCTTGTACCGGGACAGGGGCGGACCCAGTACTTC. Its protein product is CASSFLVPGQGRTQYF. V gene TRBV7-2 combines with J gene TRBJ2-5; TRBD1 aligns across 10 bases. V lost 3 bases to trimming and J lost 7 bases; unmatched junction nucleotides: 11. The CDR3 covers 16 residues. Germline V gene sequence: CDR1 SGHTA, CDR2 FQGNSA. The complete variable domain, with remaining parts taken from reference TRBV7-2 and TRBJ2-5, reads GAGVSQSPSNKVTEKGKDVELRCDPISGHTALYWYRQSLGQGLEFLIYFQGNSAPDKSGLPSDRFSAERTGGSVSTLTIQRTQQEDSAVYLCASSFLVPGQGRTQYFGPGTRLLVL.

The gene calls are TRBV10-3 and TRBJ2-3; D gene uncertain. In germline, CDR1 is ENHRY, CDR2 SYGVKD. V was pared by 0 bases and J by 7 bases, with 5 bases between. This CDR3 comprises 12 residues. The DNA for the CDR3 is TGTGCCATCAGTGAGTCGCAATATACGCAGTATTTT. This sequence encodes CAISESQYTQYF.

The chain couples TRBV6-6 to TRBJ2-7; unclear D gene. The germline gives CDR1 MNHNY, CDR2 SVGAGI (reference sequence). With 5 bases removed from V and 4 bases from J, the gap between germline ends came to 9 bases. CDR3 length equals 12 residues. In nucleotides, the CDR3 is TGTGCCAGCAGTCCCATGTCTTACGAGCAGTACTTC. It is translated as CASSPMSYEQYF.

This clonotype has a handful of counts. The CDR3 bases are TGTGCCAGCAGCCAACCCAGCGGGGGGTTCTCCTACAATGAGCAGTTCTTC. It yields the protein CASSQPSGGFSYNEQFF. The rearrangement links TRBV27 to TRBJ2-1; 9 bases are shared with TRBD2. The trim removed 6 bases at V and 0 bases at J, leaving 9 bases unmatched. The germline V gene has CDR1 MNHEY and CDR2 SMNVEV (reference sequence). The CDR3 is 17 residues long.

As for this clonotype: The junction does not match germline at one end; this may be a read error. The V call is TRBV7-3, the J call TRBJ2-7, with D unresolved. The CDR3 is 16 amino acids. The germline V gene has CDR1 SGHTA and CDR2 FQGTGA. This chain's CDR3 is CASSPTTRAKLYDQYF. The DNA for the CDR3 is TGTGCCAGCAGCCCGACAACCCGAGCGAAACTCTACGATCAGTACTTC.